The 8 T cell receptor beta chains below were found in one sample sequenced in a study of T cells in Graves' hyperthyroidism and ophthalmopathy. Amplification of TCR beta CDR3 regions was performed using RNA transcripts as template. Carried out on the TCR CDR3, a first-round RT-PCR used the HTBI primer set. TCRdb itself ran the multiplex PCR reads through MiXCR, one entry per CDR3 protein. Of 600,000 to 700,000 distinct CDR3 sequences in the sample, over 12% were seen once. The sequencing input was blood. Receptor source: a middle-aged woman with Graves' ophthalmopathy.

The chain couples TRBV7-8 to TRBJ2-4; TRBD1 aligns across 9 bases. Germline V gene data show CDR1 as SGHVS and CDR2 as FQNEAQ. The CDR3 spans 15 residues. After removal of 1 base from V and 6 bases from J, the junction contained 4 bases not matched to a gene. In DNA, the CDR3 is TGTGCCAGCAGCTTAGAGGGACAGGGTCGAAACATTCAGTACTTC. It is translated as CASSLEGQGRNIQYF.

The chain is built from TRBV29-1 and TRBJ2-7, with 7 bases fitting TRBD1. The CDR3 covers 16 residues. V lost 0 bases, J lost 0 bases, and 8 bases stayed unmatched. The germline V gene encodes CDR1 SQVTM and CDR2 ANQGSEA. CDR3 in DNA: TGCAGCGTTGAAGATGGGGTCGGGACAGACTCCTACGAGCAGTACTTC. Translating gives CSVEDGVGTDSYEQYF.

The chain recombines TRBV3-1 with TRBJ1-2, with no clear D. This CDR3 region has 14 residues. Trimming pared 1 base from V and 2 bases from J, leaving 8 bases between. Looked up from germline, CDR1 is LGHDT and CDR2 is YNNKEL (reference sequence). CDR3 sequence: CASSQAGRNYGYTF. DNA of the CDR3: TGTGCCAGCAGCCAAGCGGGCCGGAACTATGGCTACACCTTC.

This clonotype showed up many times. The J gene is TRBJ2-1, the V gene TRBV6-5, with D possibly matching TRBD1 (6 bases). This CDR3 has 14 residues. Trimming took off 0 bases at V and 7 bases at J, with 10 bases between the two ends. CDR1 and CDR2 (germline): MNHEY, SVGAGI. CDR3 sequence reads: CASSYSQGQNEQFF. The CDR3 region has the DNA TGTGCCAGCAGTTACTCGCAGGGGCAGAATGAGCAGTTCTTC.

This clonotype was detected ten times or more. This chain links TRBV6-1 with TRBJ1-1; D gene uncertain. V shed 2 bases and J shed 8 bases, with 15 bases lying between them. The germline V gene encodes CDR1 MNHNS and CDR2 SASEGT. The CDR3 covers 14 residues. CDR3 bases: TGTGCCAGCAGTGAATGGTTTGAGGGCAACGAAGCTTTCTTT. Encoded protein: CASSEWFEGNEAFF.

This clonotype was picked up many times. The chain carries TRBV6-5 and TRBJ2-7, with TRBD1 matching 12 bases. CDR1 and CDR2 from the germline V gene are MNHEY and SVGAGI. CDR3 length: 15 residues. V lost 0 bases, J lost 7 bases, and 4 bases stayed unmatched. The CDR3 coding sequence is TGTGCCAGCAGTTACTCGGGACAGGGGGCGGAAGAGCAGTACTTC. Translated, it gives CASSYSGQGAEEQYF.

The chain is built from TRBV19 and TRBJ1-2, with 8 nucleotides matching TRBD1. The CDR3 length is 14 residues. V gave up 7 bases and J gave up 6 bases; unmatched junction bases: 10. Germline V CDR1 and CDR2: LNHDA, SQIVND (reference sequence). CDR3 nucleotides: TGTGCCAGTAATAGGACAGGGAATTTCCATGGCTACACCTTC. Its translation is CASNRTGNFHGYTF.

This clonotype was recorded at least ten times. The chain recombines TRBV29-1 with TRBJ1-2; D perhaps matches TRBD1 (5 bases). V lost 5 bases and J 2 bases, leaving 9 bases between the germline ends. Per germline, CDR1 SQVTM and CDR2 ANQGSEA. This CDR3 is built from 12 residues. Here the CDR3 DNA reads TGCAGCGTTTATTCAGGGAACTATGGCTACACCTTC. It translates to CSVYSGNYGYTF.